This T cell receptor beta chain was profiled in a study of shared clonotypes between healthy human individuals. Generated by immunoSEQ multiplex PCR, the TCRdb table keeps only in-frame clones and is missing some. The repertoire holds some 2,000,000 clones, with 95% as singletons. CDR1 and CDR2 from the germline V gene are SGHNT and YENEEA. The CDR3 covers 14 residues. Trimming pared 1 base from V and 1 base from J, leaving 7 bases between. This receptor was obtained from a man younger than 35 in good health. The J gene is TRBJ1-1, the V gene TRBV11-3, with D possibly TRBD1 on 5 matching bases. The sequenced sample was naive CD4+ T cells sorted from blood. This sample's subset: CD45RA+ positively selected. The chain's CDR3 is CASSLGGQNTEAFF. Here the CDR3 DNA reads TGTGCCAGCAGCTTAGGCGGACAGAACACTGAAGCTTTCTTT.